The clone carrying this TCR beta chain was seen ten or more times. The data originate from a study of T cell repertoires in cytomegalovirus infection. V lost 3 bases to trimming and J lost 1 base; unmatched junction nucleotides: 4. CDR3 length: 15 amino acids. Looked up from germline, CDR1 is SQVTM and CDR2 is ANQGSEA. TCRdb re-called the reads with MiXCR, one entry per CDR3 protein. The sample has about 260,000 distinct CDR3 sequences, roughly an eighth seen once. Sample: PBMCs. J is TRBJ2-2 and V is TRBV29-1; TRBD2 matches at 8 bases. This clonotype originated in a human donor in good health (CMV status not recorded). Some clones in this sample may be carry-over from other donors' samples. In DNA form, the CDR3 reads TGCAGCGTTGATTTAGCGGGGAAGAACACCGGGGAGCTGTTTTTT. Translating gives CSVDLAGKNTGELFF.